These 9 T cell receptor beta chains share one sample of origin, sequenced in a study of T cells in narcolepsy. Generated by immunoSEQ multiplex PCR, the TCRdb table keeps only in-frame clones and is missing some. The sample includes 30,000 to 40,000 clones, around 83% of them seen just once. The sample comprised CD45RA- memory CD4+ T cells from PBMCs. Every receptor here comes from a human donor with narcolepsy.

The genes are TRBV19 and TRBJ1-4, with 7 bases matching TRBD1. Germline V CDR1 and CDR2: LNHDA, SQIVND (reference sequence). CDR3 length: 15 residues. The V segment lost 6 bases and the J segment 3 bases; nucleotides outside the gene matches: 7. This CDR3 is CASRDREKANEKLFF. The CDR3 region has the DNA TGTGCCAGTAGAGACAGGGAGAAGGCTAATGAAAAACTGTTTTTT.

The chain links TRBV4-1 to TRBJ1-6, with D unresolved. V was trimmed by 4 bases and J by 8 bases, leaving 9 bases between them. This CDR3 has 13 amino acids. Germline lookup yields CDR1 MGHRA and CDR2 YSYEKL. The CDR3 reads CASSRRVDSPLHF. The CDR3 DNA follows: TGCGCCAGCAGCCGAAGGGTTGATTCACCCCTCCACTTT.

The rearrangement joins TRBV2 to TRBJ1-1; tentatively, D is TRBD1 (6 bases). Trimming shortened V by 4 bases and J by 1 base, and 10 bases separated the two germline ends. This CDR3 is built from 14 residues. The germline V gene has CDR1 SNHLY and CDR2 FYNNEI. The CDR3 bases are TGTGCCAGCAGTGTGGGGGCGCGGAACACTGAAGCTTTCTTT. It encodes CASSVGARNTEAFF.

The chain is built from TRBV19 and TRBJ2-2; the D is unclear. Germline assignment: CDR1 LNHDA and CDR2 SQIVND (reference sequence). V was shortened by 2 bases and J by 2 bases, with 6 bases between the two germline ends. The CDR3 length is 14 residues. The CDR3 bases are TGTGCCAGTAGTATAAGCCACAACACCGGGGAGCTGTTTTTT. Protein sequence: CASSISHNTGELFF.

There are a few counts of this clone. V gene TRBV18 combines with J gene TRBJ1-3; D not certain. Trimming took off 2 bases at V and 0 bases at J, with 11 bases between the two ends. The CDR3 is 16 amino acids. Germline CDR1 reads KGHSH; CDR2 reads LQKENI. The CDR3 is CASSPNSQTSGNTIYF. The CDR3 DNA reads TGTGCCAGCTCACCAAATTCACAAACCTCTGGAAACACCATATATTTT.

The CDR3 nucleotides are TGCGCCAGCAGCCGCCTAGCGGGGAGCCAAGAGACCCAGTACTTC. This codes for CASSRLAGSQETQYF. The chain couples TRBV4-3 to TRBJ2-5; TRBD2 aligns across 9 bases. Germline V lookup: CDR1 LGHNA, CDR2 YSLEER. V dropped 4 bases and J dropped 1; count of bases not matched to a gene: 4. The CDR3 runs 15 residues.

The chain combines TRBV30 with TRBJ2-7; D is perhaps TRBD1 or TRBD2 (5 bases each). CDR3 size: 14 residues. Germline values: CDR1 GTSNPN, CDR2 SVGIG (reference sequence). V dropped 2 bases and J dropped 0 bases, with 11 bases sitting between them. DNA of the CDR3: TGTGCCTGGAGTCCTCGGGACGGCTCCTACGAGCAGTACTTC. Translating it yields CAWSPRDGSYEQYF. The full variable domain, rest sourced from reference TRBV30 and TRBJ2-7, is SQTIHQWPATLVQPVGSPLSLECTVEGTSNPNLYWYRQAAGRGLQLLFYSVGIGQISSEVPQNLSASRPQDRQFILSSKKLLLSDSGFYLCAWSPRDGSYEQYFGPGTRLTVT.

The chain employs TRBV5-1 and TRBJ2-1; 8 positions match TRBD2. Trimming cost V 3 bases and J 4 bases; bases outside gene matches: 9. Germline CDR1 reads SGHRS; CDR2 reads YFSETQ. The CDR3 is 16 amino acids. For the CDR3, the DNA is TGCGCCAGCAGCTCCCGGGGGGGCCGCGCGTACAATGAGCAGTTCTTC. This encodes CASSSRGGRAYNEQFF.

The V and J genes are TRBV29-1 and TRBJ2-7; D ambiguous. Per the germline V gene, CDR1 is SQVTM and CDR2 is ANQGSEA. This CDR3 is 15 amino acids long. Deletions cut 4 bases from V and 2 bases from J, with 18 bases between. The CDR3, as DNA: TGCAGCGTTGGGGCGGCATCCCAGTCCCCCTACGAGCAGTACTTC. Encoded protein: CSVGAASQSPYEQYF.